The 9 T cell receptor beta chains below all came from one sample that was sequenced in a study of T cells expressing NK-cell markers. Using the 5' RACE reads, TCRdb records one entry per CDR3 protein without DNA. The sample table sets out 450,000 to 600,000 distinct CDR3 sequences. The sequencing sample was made of blood T cells: a sorted CD56 or NKG2C T cell subset, CD4+ or CD8+ T cells, or bulk PBMC T cells (not recorded which). The source of these receptors is a man in his late teens or twenties in good health.

J is TRBJ1-1 and V is TRBV7-8; TCRdb picks TRBD1, but there is no DNA to check that call. The CDR3 is 16 residues long. The V gene's germline CDR1 is SGHVS and CDR2 FQNEAQ. CDR3: CASSLAFDRGRTEAFF. Supplemented by reference TRBV7-8 and TRBJ1-1, the full variable domain reads GAGVSQSPRYKVAKRGQDVALRCDPISGHVSLFWYQQALGQGPEFLTYFQNEAQLDKSGLPSDRFFAERPEGSVSTLKIQRTQQEDSAVYLCASSLAFDRGRTEAFFGQGTRLTVV.

This chain uses TRBV15 with TRBJ2-2; no DNA is available, so the TRBD2 call from TCRdb remains unchecked. The CDR3 extends over 15 amino acids. Germline loops: CDR1 LNHNV, CDR2 YYDKDF (reference sequence). CDR3 sequence: CATSSIAGLLGELFF.

This chain joins TRBV28 and TRBJ1-5. The CDR3 is 15 amino acids. CDR1 MDHEN and CDR2 SYDVKM come from the germline V gene. The CDR3 sequence: CASSFLDTFNQPQHF. Variable domain in full (rest from reference TRBV28 and TRBJ1-5): DVKVTQSSRYLVKRTGEKVFLECVQDMDHENMFWYRQDPGLGLRLIYFSYDVKMKEKGDIPEGYSVSREKKERFSLILESASTNQTSMYLCASSFLDTFNQPQHFGDGTRLSIL.

The CDR3 sequence is CASSPFDGLSYEQYF. The chain couples TRBV9 to TRBJ2-7; absent DNA, TCRdb's TRBD2 call cannot be checked. Germline loops: CDR1 SGDLS, CDR2 YYNGEE. The CDR3 is 15 residues long.

The chain's CDR3 is CSARRQGLTDTQYF. V gene TRBV20-1 combines with J gene TRBJ2-3; the TCRdb D gene call, TRBD1, has no DNA to confirm it. The length of the CDR3 is 14 residues. The germline CDR1 and CDR2 sequences are DFQATT and SNEGSKA (reference sequence).

The chain is built from TRBV20-1 and TRBJ2-1; checking the TCRdb D call of TRBD2 is not possible without DNA. Germline V gives CDR1 DFQATT, CDR2 SNEGSKA (reference sequence). The CDR3 sequence is 16 residues long. CDR3 residues: CSAAIAGGLSYNEQFF.

CDR3 loop: CATSRSGGEAFF. This chain connects TRBV15 to TRBJ1-1. CDR3 size: 12 residues. From germline, CDR1 is LNHNV and CDR2 YYDKDF (reference sequence).

The V call is TRBV4-3, the J call TRBJ2-5; the TCRdb call, TRBD2, lacks DNA for checking. CDR1 and CDR2 from the germline V gene are LGHNA and YSLEER. The CDR3 runs 16 residues. Here the CDR3 reads CASSQTRGGLPETQYF.

This chain uses TRBV29-1 with TRBJ2-6. In germline, CDR1 is SQVTM, CDR2 ANQGSEA. The CDR3 extends over 14 amino acids. This CDR3 is CSVLDSSGANVLTF. The variable domain in full, with the rest retrieved from reference TRBV29-1 and TRBJ2-6, is SAVISQKPSRDICQRGTSLTIQCQVDSQVTMMFWYRQQPGQSLTLIATANQGSEATYESGFVIDKFPISRPNLTFSTLTVSNMSPEDSSIYLCSVLDSSGANVLTFGAGSRLTVL.